The entry below gives a single TCR beta chain sequence along with its context. This entry belongs to a study of blood T cell repertoires in COVID-19. Study overall: From T cells, B-cell-depleted T cells, or PBMCs came the material, which was cDNA or gDNA.

Authors' data handling: Quantification of nucleated cells was approximated via reference gene primer amplification. The table came from immunoSEQ multiplex PCR; TCRdb's copy has only in-frame clones and leaves some out. The V and J calls and clone size come from that table; D and trimming were worked out from the DNA. In the table there are approximately 150,000 clones, roughly four fifths of which are singletons. There are 15 residues in the CDR3. The rearrangement uses TRBV21-1 and TRBJ1-1; TRBD1 reflects the table's D call only, with no check against the DNA. TRBV21-1 is a documented pseudogene. The clonotype comes from a human donor with acute or convalescent COVID-19. The donor label of this sample is uncertain. Sequencing was performed on peripheral blood. CDR3 in DNA: TGTGCCAGCAGCAAAGGTCGGCAGGAAAACACTGAAGCTTTCTTT. It codes for CASSKGRQENTEAFF.